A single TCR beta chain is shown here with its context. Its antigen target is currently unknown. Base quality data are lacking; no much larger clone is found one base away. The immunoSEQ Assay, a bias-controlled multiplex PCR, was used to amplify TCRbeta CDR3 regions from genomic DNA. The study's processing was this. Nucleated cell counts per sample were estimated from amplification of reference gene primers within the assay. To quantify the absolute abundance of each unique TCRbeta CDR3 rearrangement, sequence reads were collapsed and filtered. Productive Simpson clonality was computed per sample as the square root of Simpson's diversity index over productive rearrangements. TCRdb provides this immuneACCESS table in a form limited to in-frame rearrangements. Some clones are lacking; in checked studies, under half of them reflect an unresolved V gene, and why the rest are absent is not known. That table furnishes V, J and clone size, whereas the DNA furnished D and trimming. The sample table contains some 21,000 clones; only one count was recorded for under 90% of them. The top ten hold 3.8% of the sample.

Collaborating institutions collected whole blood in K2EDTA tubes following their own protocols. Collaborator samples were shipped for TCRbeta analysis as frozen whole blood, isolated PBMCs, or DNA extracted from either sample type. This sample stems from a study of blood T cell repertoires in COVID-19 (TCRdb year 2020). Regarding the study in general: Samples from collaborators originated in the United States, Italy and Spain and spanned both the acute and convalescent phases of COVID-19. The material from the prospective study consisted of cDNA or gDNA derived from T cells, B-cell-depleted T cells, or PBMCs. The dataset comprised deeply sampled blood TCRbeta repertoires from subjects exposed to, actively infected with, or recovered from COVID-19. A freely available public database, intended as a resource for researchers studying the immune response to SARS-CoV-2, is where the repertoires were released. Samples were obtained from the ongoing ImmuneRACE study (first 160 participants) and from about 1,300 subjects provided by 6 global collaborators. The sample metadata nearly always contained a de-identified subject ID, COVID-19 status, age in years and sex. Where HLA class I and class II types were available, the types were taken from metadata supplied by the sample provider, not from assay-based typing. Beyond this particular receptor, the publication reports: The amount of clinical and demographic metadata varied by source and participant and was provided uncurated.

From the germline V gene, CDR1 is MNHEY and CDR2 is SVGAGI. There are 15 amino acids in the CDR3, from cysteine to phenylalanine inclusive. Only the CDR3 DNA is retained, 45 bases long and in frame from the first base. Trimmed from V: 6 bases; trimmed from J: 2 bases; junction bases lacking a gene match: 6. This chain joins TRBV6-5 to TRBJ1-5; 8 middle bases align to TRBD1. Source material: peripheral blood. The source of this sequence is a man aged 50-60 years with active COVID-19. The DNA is TGTGCCAGCAGGCTCAGGGGGCTAGGCAATCAGCCCCAGCATTTT. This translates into CASRLRGLGNQPQHF.